This T cell receptor beta chain stems from a study of blood T cells in healthy people across ages. Using a J-beta primer mix together with a sample-barcoded 5' primer, a second PCR was run for roughly 7 to 11 cycles. One entry per CDR3 protein, called by TCRdb with MiXCR from the 5' RACE reads. The sample includes approximately 820,000 distinct CDR3 sequences, roughly 44% of them seen just once. Germline V gives CDR1 SGHRS, CDR2 YFSETQ. The CDR3 totals 14 residues. V was trimmed by 2 bases and J by 0 bases, leaving 5 bases between them. The sequence came from a man in his sixties in good health. The chain couples TRBV5-1 to TRBJ1-4; D gene uncertain. Specimen: blood. The CDR3, as DNA: TGCGCCAGCAGCTTTAGTTCAACTAATGAAAAACTGTTTTTT. Residues: CASSFSSTNEKLFF.